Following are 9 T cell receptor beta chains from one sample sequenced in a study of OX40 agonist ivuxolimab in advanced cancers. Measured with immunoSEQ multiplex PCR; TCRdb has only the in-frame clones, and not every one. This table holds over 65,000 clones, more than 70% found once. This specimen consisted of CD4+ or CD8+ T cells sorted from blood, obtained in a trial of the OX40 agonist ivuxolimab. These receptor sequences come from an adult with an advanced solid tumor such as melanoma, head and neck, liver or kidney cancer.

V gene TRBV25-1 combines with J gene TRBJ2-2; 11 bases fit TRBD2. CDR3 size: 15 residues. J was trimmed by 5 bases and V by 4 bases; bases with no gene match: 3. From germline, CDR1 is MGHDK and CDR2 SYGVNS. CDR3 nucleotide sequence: TGTGCCAGCAGTGGGGGACTAGCGGTGACCGGGGAGCTGTTTTTT. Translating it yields CASSGGLAVTGELFF.

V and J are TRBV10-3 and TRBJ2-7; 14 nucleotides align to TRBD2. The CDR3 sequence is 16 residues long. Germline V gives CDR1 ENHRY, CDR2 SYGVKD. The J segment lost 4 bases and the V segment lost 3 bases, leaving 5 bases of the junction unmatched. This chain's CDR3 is CAISDPGTSGSYEQYF. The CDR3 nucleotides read TGTGCCATCAGTGACCCCGGGACTAGCGGGAGTTACGAGCAGTACTTC.

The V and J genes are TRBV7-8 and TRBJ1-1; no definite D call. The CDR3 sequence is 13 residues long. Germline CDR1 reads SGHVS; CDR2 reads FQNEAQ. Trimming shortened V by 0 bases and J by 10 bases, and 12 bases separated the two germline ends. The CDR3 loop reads CASSLAGFNLAFF. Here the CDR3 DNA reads TGTGCCAGCAGCTTAGCTGGGTTCAACTTAGCTTTCTTT.

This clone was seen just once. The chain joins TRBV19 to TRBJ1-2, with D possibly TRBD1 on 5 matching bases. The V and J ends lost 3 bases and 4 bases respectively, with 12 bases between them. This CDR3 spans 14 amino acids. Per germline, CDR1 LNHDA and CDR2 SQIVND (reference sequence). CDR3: CASSMDPGRYGYTF. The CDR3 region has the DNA TGTGCCAGTAGTATGGACCCGGGGCGCTATGGCTACACCTTC.

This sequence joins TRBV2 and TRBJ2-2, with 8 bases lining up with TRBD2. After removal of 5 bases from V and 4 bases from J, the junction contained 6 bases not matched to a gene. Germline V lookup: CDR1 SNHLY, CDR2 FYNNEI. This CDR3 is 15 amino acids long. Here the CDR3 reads CASSSGLGGTGELFF. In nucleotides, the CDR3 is TGTGCCAGCAGTTCGGGACTAGGGGGCACCGGGGAGCTGTTTTTT.

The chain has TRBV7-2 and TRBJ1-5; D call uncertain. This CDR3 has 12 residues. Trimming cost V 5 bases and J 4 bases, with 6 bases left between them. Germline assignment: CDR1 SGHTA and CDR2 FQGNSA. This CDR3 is CASSPGNQPQHF. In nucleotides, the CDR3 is TGTGCCAGCAGCCCAGGAAATCAGCCCCAGCATTTT.

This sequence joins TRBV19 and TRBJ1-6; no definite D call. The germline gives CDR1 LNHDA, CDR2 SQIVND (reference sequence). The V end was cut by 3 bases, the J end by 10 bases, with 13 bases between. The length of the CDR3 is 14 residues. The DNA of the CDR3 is TGTGCCAGTAGTATTCGAGGAAGGGTCTCACCCCTCCACTTT. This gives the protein CASSIRGRVSPLHF.

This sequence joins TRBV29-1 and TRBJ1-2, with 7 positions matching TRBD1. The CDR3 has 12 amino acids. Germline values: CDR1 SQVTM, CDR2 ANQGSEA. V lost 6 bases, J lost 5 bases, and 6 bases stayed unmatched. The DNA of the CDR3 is TGCAGCGTAGACGGACAGGATTATGGCTACACCTTC. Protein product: CSVDGQDYGYTF.

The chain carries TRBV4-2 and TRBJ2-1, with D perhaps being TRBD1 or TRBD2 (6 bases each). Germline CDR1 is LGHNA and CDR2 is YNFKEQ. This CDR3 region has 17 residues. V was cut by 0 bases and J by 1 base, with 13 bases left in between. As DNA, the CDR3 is TGTGCCAGCAGCCAAGATTTTAGGGGGGATTCCTACAATGAGCAGTTCTTC. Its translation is CASSQDFRGDSYNEQFF.